These 27 T cell receptor beta chains came from one sample sequenced in a study of blood T cell repertoires in COVID-19. TCRdb's table, derived via immunoSEQ multiplex PCR, lists solely in-frame clones and lacks some. The sample holds hundreds of thousands of clones, about nine tenths seen once. Source material: PBMCs or T cells enriched from blood (not recorded which). These TCRs come from a woman aged 35 to 49 who had recovered from COVID-19.

The rearrangement links TRBV20-1 to TRBJ1-2, with TRBD1 identical over 11 bases. Germline CDR1 DFQATT, CDR2 SNEGSKA (reference sequence). V shed 3 bases and J 6 bases; nucleotides not matched to a gene: 9. The CDR3 length is 15 residues. CDR3 DNA sequence: TGCAGTGCTAGTAAGGGGGACAGGGGGAGTAATGGCTACACCTTC. Its translation: CSASKGDRGSNGYTF.

The V and J genes are TRBV5-4 and TRBJ2-3, with a weak D call TRBD2 (5 bases). The length of the CDR3 is 12 residues. Germline assignment: CDR1 SGHNT and CDR2 YYREEE (reference sequence). Trimming stripped 7 bases from V and 4 bases from J, with 10 bases between. The CDR3 coding sequence is TGTGCCAGCCGGAGAGGGCCAGATACGCAGTATTTT. This sequence encodes CASRRGPDTQYF.

In its sample, this clone was seen a few times. The chain employs TRBV6-1 and TRBJ2-7; TRBD2 might be the D (6 bases). CDR1 is MNHNS, CDR2 SASEGT, per germline. The V and J ends lost 3 bases and 0 bases respectively, with 12 bases between them. This CDR3 comprises 15 residues. Here the CDR3 DNA reads TGTGCCAGCAGTGAGTTCGGGACTCACTCCTACGAGCAGTACTTC. This codes for CASSEFGTHSYEQYF.

The chain employs TRBV6-1 and TRBJ1-2, with 8 bases that match TRBD1. CDR3 length equals 14 residues. Germline V CDR1 and CDR2: MNHNS, SASEGT. V lost 2 bases and J lost 3; bases outside the gene matches: 2. CDR3 DNA sequence: TGTGCCAGCAGTGAACAGGGGGCATACTATGGCTACACCTTC. As protein: CASSEQGAYYGYTF.

The gene calls are TRBV30 and TRBJ1-5; weak D call: TRBD1 (5 bases). V dropped 5 bases and J dropped 3 bases, with 14 bases sitting between them. This CDR3 comprises 14 residues. Germline lookup yields CDR1 GTSNPN and CDR2 SVGIG (reference sequence). The CDR3 bases are TGTGCCTGGGGCATCGGGGGGGACAATCAGCCCCAGCATTTT. Amino acid sequence: CAWGIGGDNQPQHF.

Comments on this clone: Other DNA sequences in this specimen translate into the identical CDR3. The genes are TRBV2 and TRBJ2-2, with 12 bases fitting TRBD1. The CDR3 totals 15 residues. V trimming: 5 bases; J trimming: 5 bases; junction bases outside the gene matches: 3. CDR1 and CDR2 from the germline V gene are SNHLY and FYNNEI. CDR3 in amino acids: CASSLGQGATGELFF. DNA for the CDR3: TGTGCCAGCAGTTTGGGACAGGGGGCGACCGGGGAGCTGTTTTTT.

The chain combines TRBV6-5 with TRBJ2-5; 9 bases align to TRBD2. CDR1 and CDR2 (germline): MNHEY, SVGAGI. This CDR3 is 16 amino acids long. The ends lost 2 bases at V and 2 bases at J; junction bases unmatched: 6. The CDR3 DNA is TGTGCCAGCAGTTACACGCGTACTAGCGGGCAAGAGACCCAGTACTTC. Its translation is CASSYTRTSGQETQYF.

V usage is TRBV28 and J usage is TRBJ2-7; D is possibly TRBD1 (7 bases). The CDR3 contains 16 residues. CDR1 MDHEN and CDR2 SYDVKM come from the germline V gene. The V end lost 5 bases, the J end lost 2 bases, and 19 bases lay between the germline ends. The CDR3, as DNA: TGTGCCAGCAGTCCCCCCCGCGGGACAGTTCCCTACGAGCAGTACTTC. Its protein is CASSPPRGTVPYEQYF. Complete variable domain (other parts from reference TRBV28 and TRBJ2-7): DVKVTQSSRYLVKRTGEKVFLECVQDMDHENMFWYRQDPGLGLRLIYFSYDVKMKEKGDIPEGYSVSREKKERFSLILESASTNQTSMYLCASSPPRGTVPYEQYFGPGTRLTVT.

The V and J genes are TRBV11-2 and TRBJ2-5; D is undetermined. The V gene's germline CDR1 is SGHAT and CDR2 FQNNGV. Deletions cut 6 bases from V and 1 base from J, with 6 bases between. This CDR3 region has 12 residues. CDR3 sequence (DNA): TGTGCCAGCAGGGCAGTCCAAGAGACCCAGTACTTC. This gives the protein CASRAVQETQYF.

The rearrangement links TRBV30 to TRBJ1-6; TRBD1 matches 9 bases. Germline assignment: CDR1 GTSNPN and CDR2 SVGIG (reference sequence). CDR3 length: 15 amino acids. V lost 5 bases to trimming and J lost 6 bases; unmatched junction nucleotides: 8. The CDR3 here is CAWGTGRYINSPLHF. Here the CDR3 DNA reads TGTGCCTGGGGGACAGGGCGCTATATTAATTCACCCCTCCACTTT.

J is TRBJ1-5 and V is TRBV2, with 7 bases lining up with TRBD1. The V gene's germline CDR1 is SNHLY and CDR2 FYNNEI. J gave up 8 bases and V 5 bases, and 12 bases lay outside the gene matches. The CDR3 is 15 residues long. DNA of the CDR3: TGTGCCAGCAGTACACAGGGGCCCCAGGGCAAGCCCCAGCATTTT. It is translated as CASSTQGPQGKPQHF.

The CDR3 coding sequence is TGTGCCAGCAGCTTAGTGCCAGCGGGGGCCGACCAAGAGACCCAGTACTTC. This encodes CASSLVPAGADQETQYF. The chain has TRBV7-2 and TRBJ2-5; TRBD2 agrees at 8 bases. V trimming: 1 base; J trimming: 0 bases; junction bases outside the gene matches: 7. The germline V gene has CDR1 SGHTA and CDR2 FQGNSA. The CDR3 is made up of 17 amino acids.

This clone was seen a few times. The V call is TRBV9, the J call TRBJ2-7; 7 positions match TRBD2. J gave up 5 bases and V 0 bases, and 5 bases lay outside the gene matches. CDR3 length equals 14 residues. The germline gives CDR1 SGDLS, CDR2 YYNGEE. CDR3 loop: CASSVGGRAHEQYF. The CDR3 nucleotides are TGTGCCAGCAGCGTAGGAGGGAGGGCCCACGAGCAGTACTTC.

The V and J genes are TRBV28 and TRBJ1-2; no reliable D call. Germline V gene lookup returns CDR1 MDHEN and CDR2 SYDVKM. Trimming cost V 1 base and J 0 bases, with 6 bases left between them. The CDR3 is made up of 14 amino acids. This CDR3 reads CASSLSQTNYGYTF. CDR3 bases: TGTGCCAGCAGTTTATCCCAGACTAACTATGGCTACACCTTC.

V usage is TRBV7-2 and J usage is TRBJ1-6; 7 nucleotides match TRBD1. The germline V gene encodes CDR1 SGHTA and CDR2 FQGNSA. This CDR3 is 16 amino acids long. The trim removed 2 bases at V and 3 bases at J, leaving 4 bases unmatched. This chain's CDR3 is CASSLRGGYYNSPLHF. The CDR3 DNA reads as TGTGCCAGCAGCTTAAGAGGGGGCTACTATAATTCACCCCTCCACTTT.

The CDR3 DNA is TGTGCCAGCAGCTTGGTTCCGGGTGCGGATGAGCAGTTCTTC. This gives the protein CASSLVPGADEQFF. The chain recombines TRBV5-4 with TRBJ2-1; D is uncertain. V lost 0 bases to trimming and J lost 8 bases, with 12 bases between them. The CDR3 loop spans 14 amino acids. The germline V gene has CDR1 SGHNT and CDR2 YYREEE (reference sequence).

The chain has TRBV27 and TRBJ1-2, with no clear D. The germline V gene encodes CDR1 MNHEY and CDR2 SMNVEV (reference sequence). V was trimmed by 5 bases and J by 4 bases, leaving 17 bases between them. The CDR3 totals 15 residues. The chain's CDR3 is CASSPRGVYSYGYTF. CDR3 nucleotide sequence: TGTGCCAGCAGTCCCAGAGGAGTGTACTCCTATGGCTACACCTTC.

The chain joins TRBV19 to TRBJ2-7; 10 nucleotides match TRBD1. The germline gives CDR1 LNHDA, CDR2 SQIVND (reference sequence). Trimming took 5 bases from V and 5 from J; bases not matched to a gene: 9. The CDR3 runs to 15 residues. For the CDR3, the DNA is TGTGCCAGTAGTCCCCGGGACAGGGGTCTCAACGAGCAGTACTTC. It is translated as CASSPRDRGLNEQYF.

The chain combines TRBV28 with TRBJ2-7; perhaps TRBD1 as D (6 bases). Per germline, CDR1 MDHEN and CDR2 SYDVKM. V was clipped by 4 bases and J by 7 bases, with 11 bases between them. This CDR3 comprises 12 residues. The CDR3 region has the DNA TGTGCCAGCAGTTCCCGACAGGTAGAGCAGTACTTC. Translated, it gives CASSSRQVEQYF.

The chain is built from TRBV9 and TRBJ1-4, with a possible D match to TRBD1 (6 bases). The germline V gene encodes CDR1 SGDLS and CDR2 YYNGEE. This CDR3 has 17 amino acids. The V gene lost 2 bases and the J gene lost 3 bases, with 17 bases spanning the gap. The CDR3 spells CASSVSVSTGPNEKLFF. DNA of the CDR3: TGTGCCAGCAGCGTTTCGGTTTCGACAGGACCTAATGAAAAACTGTTTTTT.

The chain uses TRBV28 and TRBJ1-2; D is undetermined. V lost 2 bases to trimming and J lost 4 bases, with 11 bases between them. Looked up from germline, CDR1 is MDHEN and CDR2 is SYDVKM. CDR3 length: 14 amino acids. Written as DNA, the CDR3 is TGTGCCAGCAGTTTAATAGAGGGTCCCTATGGCTACACCTTC. It translates to CASSLIEGPYGYTF.

This sequence joins TRBV10-3 and TRBJ2-2; 12 nucleotides line up with TRBD1. This CDR3 comprises 16 residues. Germline lookup yields CDR1 ENHRY and CDR2 SYGVKD. Unmatched junction bases numbered 8, after V lost 7 bases and J lost 5 bases. In nucleotides, the CDR3 is TGTGCCATCAATCGGGACAGGGGGCGCGAAACCGGGGAGCTGTTTTTT. Translating it yields CAINRDRGRETGELFF.

The chain is built from TRBV19 and TRBJ2-1; TRBD2 might be the D (6 bases). The germline gives CDR1 LNHDA, CDR2 SQIVND (reference sequence). The CDR3 totals 23 residues. The V and J ends lost 3 bases and 8 bases respectively, with 41 bases between them. The CDR3 region is CASSIPGTSHSPQLAHRYDEQFF. Here the CDR3 DNA reads TGTGCCAGTAGTATTCCGGGGACCTCTCATTCCCCCCAACTAGCCCACCGGTACGATGAGCAGTTCTTC. Using reference TRBV19 and TRBJ2-1 for the parts outside the CDR3, the full variable domain is DGGITQSPKYLFRKEGQNVTLSCEQNLNHDAMYWYRQDPGQGLRLIYYSQIVNDFQKGDIAEGYSVSREKKESFPLTVTSAQKNPTAFYLCASSIPGTSHSPQLAHRYDEQFFGPGTRLTVL.

The gene calls are TRBV11-3 and TRBJ2-3; 7 bases line up with TRBD2. The length of the CDR3 is 16 residues. Per the germline V gene, CDR1 is SGHNT and CDR2 is YENEEA. The trim removed 3 bases at V and 1 base at J, leaving 7 bases unmatched. Here the CDR3 DNA reads TGTGCCAGCAGCTTGAGACTGAGCGGGGGCACAGATACGCAGTATTTT. It yields the protein CASSLRLSGGTDTQYF.

The rearrangement uses TRBV6-2 or TRBV6-3 and TRBJ1-3; TRBD1 might be the D (5 bases). V lost 0 bases and J lost 1, with 16 bases in between. Germline values: CDR1 MNHEY, CDR2 SVGEGT. The CDR3 totals 18 residues. The CDR3 nucleotides are TGTGCCAGCAGTTACTCGATGACAGCTATCGGATCTGGAAACACCATATATTTT. This translates into CASSYSMTAIGSGNTIYF.

The genes are TRBV5-4 and TRBJ2-2; 9 nucleotides match TRBD1. There are 16 residues in the CDR3. Germline lookup yields CDR1 SGHNT and CDR2 YYREEE (reference sequence). V trimming: 4 bases; J trimming: 5 bases; junction bases outside the gene matches: 9. The DNA for the CDR3 is TGTGCCAGCAGCGCGTCCGGGACAGGGAGAACCGGGGAGCTGTTTTTT. Translating it yields CASSASGTGRTGELFF.

The chain has TRBV19 and TRBJ2-1; D is uncertain. CDR1 and CDR2 from the germline V gene are LNHDA and SQIVND (reference sequence). Trimming removed 5 bases from V and 0 bases from J, with 11 bases in between. The CDR3 runs 15 residues. The CDR3 loop reads CASSGRSSSYNEQFF. In DNA, the CDR3 is TGTGCCAGTAGTGGTCGGAGTAGCTCCTACAATGAGCAGTTCTTC.